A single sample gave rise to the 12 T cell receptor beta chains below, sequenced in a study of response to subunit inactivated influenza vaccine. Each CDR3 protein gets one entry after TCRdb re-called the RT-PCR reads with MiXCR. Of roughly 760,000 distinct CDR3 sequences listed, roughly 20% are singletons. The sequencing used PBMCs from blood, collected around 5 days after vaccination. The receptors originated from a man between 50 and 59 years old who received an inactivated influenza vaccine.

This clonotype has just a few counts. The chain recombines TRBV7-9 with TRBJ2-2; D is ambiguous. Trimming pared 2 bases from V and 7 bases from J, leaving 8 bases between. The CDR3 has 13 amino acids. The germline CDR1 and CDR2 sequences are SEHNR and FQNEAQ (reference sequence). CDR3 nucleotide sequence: TGTGCCAGCAGCTTATCACGTGACGGGGAGCTGTTTTTT. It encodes CASSLSRDGELFF.

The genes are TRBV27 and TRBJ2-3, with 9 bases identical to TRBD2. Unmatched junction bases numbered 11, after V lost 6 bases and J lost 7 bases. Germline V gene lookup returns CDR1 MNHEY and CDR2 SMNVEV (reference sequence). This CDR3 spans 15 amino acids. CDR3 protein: CASSPRAGGPNTQYF. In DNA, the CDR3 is TGTGCCAGCAGCCCCAGGGCGGGAGGGCCGAATACGCAGTATTTT.

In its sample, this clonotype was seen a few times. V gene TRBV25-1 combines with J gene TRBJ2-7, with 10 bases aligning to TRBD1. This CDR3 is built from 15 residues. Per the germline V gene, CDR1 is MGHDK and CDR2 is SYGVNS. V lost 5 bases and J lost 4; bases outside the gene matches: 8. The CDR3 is CASSNTGTGEYEQYF. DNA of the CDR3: TGTGCCAGCAGTAACACCGGGACAGGGGAATACGAGCAGTACTTC.

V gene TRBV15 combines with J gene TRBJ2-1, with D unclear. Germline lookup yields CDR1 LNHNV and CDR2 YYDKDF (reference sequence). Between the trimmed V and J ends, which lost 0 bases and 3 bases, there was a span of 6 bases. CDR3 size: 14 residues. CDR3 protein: CATSRDRDYNEQFF. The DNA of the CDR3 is TGTGCCACCAGCAGAGATAGGGACTACAATGAGCAGTTCTTC.

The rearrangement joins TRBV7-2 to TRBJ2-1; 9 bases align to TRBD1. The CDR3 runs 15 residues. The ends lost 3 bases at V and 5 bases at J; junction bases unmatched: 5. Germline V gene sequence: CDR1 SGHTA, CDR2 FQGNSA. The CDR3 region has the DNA TGTGCCAGCAGCTTTTGGGGGACAGGGAACAATGAGCAGTTCTTC. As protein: CASSFWGTGNNEQFF.

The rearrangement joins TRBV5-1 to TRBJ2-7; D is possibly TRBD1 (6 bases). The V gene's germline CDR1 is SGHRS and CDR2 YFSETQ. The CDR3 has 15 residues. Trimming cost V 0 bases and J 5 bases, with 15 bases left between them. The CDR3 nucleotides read TGCGCCAGCAGCTTGGCCCTAACAGGGCCCCACGAGCAGTACTTC. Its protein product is CASSLALTGPHEQYF. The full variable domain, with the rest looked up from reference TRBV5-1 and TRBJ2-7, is KAGVTQTPRYLIKTRGQQVTLSCSPISGHRSVSWYQQTPGQGLQFLFEYFSETQRNKGNFPGRFSGRQFSNSRSEMNVSTLELGDSALYLCASSLALTGPHEQYFGPGTRLTVT.

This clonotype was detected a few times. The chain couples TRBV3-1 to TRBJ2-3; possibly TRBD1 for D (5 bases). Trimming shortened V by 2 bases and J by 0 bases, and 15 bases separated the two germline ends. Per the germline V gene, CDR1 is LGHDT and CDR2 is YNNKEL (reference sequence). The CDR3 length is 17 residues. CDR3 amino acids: CASSQKAGLPSTDTQYF. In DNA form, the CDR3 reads TGTGCCAGCAGCCAAAAGGCAGGGTTACCTAGCACAGATACGCAGTATTTT.

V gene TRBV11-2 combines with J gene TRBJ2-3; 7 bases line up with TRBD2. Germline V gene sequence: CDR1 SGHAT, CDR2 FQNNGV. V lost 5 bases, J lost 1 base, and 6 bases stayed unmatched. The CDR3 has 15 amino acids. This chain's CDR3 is CASSHPSGGTDTQYF. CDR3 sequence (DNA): TGTGCCAGCAGCCATCCTAGCGGTGGCACAGATACGCAGTATTTT.

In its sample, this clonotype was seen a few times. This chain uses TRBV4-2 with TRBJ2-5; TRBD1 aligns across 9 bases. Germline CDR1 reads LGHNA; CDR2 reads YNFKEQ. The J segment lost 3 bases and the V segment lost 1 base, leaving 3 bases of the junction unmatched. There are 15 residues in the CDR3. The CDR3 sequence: CASSQVQGAEETQYF. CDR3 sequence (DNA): TGTGCCAGCAGCCAAGTACAGGGGGCGGAAGAGACCCAGTACTTC.

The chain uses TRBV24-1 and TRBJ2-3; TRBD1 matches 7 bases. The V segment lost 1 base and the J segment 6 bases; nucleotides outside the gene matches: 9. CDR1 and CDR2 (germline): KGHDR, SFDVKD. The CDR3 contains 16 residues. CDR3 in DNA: TGTGCCACCAGTGATTTCAGGGGGTTCCATGAGGATACGCAGTATTTT. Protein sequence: CATSDFRGFHEDTQYF.

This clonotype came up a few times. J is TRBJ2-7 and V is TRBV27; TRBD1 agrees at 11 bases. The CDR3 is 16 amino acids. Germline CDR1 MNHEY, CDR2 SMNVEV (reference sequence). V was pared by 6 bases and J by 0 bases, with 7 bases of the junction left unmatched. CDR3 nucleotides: TGTGCCAGCAGCCGGACAGGGGGCCGAAGCTCCTACGAGCAGTACTTC. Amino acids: CASSRTGGRSSYEQYF.

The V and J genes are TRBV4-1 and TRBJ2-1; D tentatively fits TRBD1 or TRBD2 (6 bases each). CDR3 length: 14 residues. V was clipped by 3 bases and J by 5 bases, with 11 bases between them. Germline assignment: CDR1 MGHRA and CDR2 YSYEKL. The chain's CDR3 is CASSQRGQHNEQFF. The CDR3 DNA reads TGCGCCAGCAGCCAGCGGGGACAACACAATGAGCAGTTCTTC.